One sample yielded the 17 T cell receptor beta chains listed below, sequenced in a study of cytomegalovirus exposure and HLA in healthy donors. The PCR was carried out with 60 Vbeta primers and 13 Jbeta primers. The method was immunoSEQ multiplex PCR; TCRdb's version includes in-frame clones alone and lacks a portion of them. In the table there are some 90,000 clones, around 80% of which are singletons. The sequenced sample consisted of PBMCs. Source of these receptors: a woman aged 45-65 years in good health and CMV-seropositive.

This chain connects TRBV5-1 to TRBJ1-2; TRBD1 is a possible D gene (5 bases). This CDR3 has 13 residues. Trimming removed 0 bases from V and 8 bases from J, with 11 bases in between. Germline CDR1 reads SGHRS; CDR2 reads YFSETQ. The CDR3 DNA sequence: TGCGCCAGCAGCTTGGAGCAGAAGGGGGGCTACACCTTC. This gives the protein CASSLEQKGGYTF.

This clone has just one count. CDR3 sequence reads: CASSPGGTSSNEQFF. Here the CDR3 DNA reads TGTGCCAGCAGCCCGGGGGGGACTAGCAGCAATGAGCAGTTCTTC. The V call is TRBV7-3, the J call TRBJ2-1; TRBD2 agrees at 9 bases. This CDR3 region has 15 residues. The ends lost 5 bases at V and 6 bases at J; junction bases unmatched: 8. Germline CDR1 is SGHTA and CDR2 is FQGTGA.

V and J are TRBV5-1 and TRBJ2-3; the D gene is possibly TRBD2 (5 bases). The CDR3 length is 14 residues. Germline CDR1 reads SGHRS; CDR2 reads YFSETQ. V lost 1 base and J lost 1, with 7 bases in between. The CDR3 spells CASSLLGGTDTQYF. The CDR3 DNA is TGCGCCAGCAGCTTGCTCGGGGGCACAGATACGCAGTATTTT.

V is TRBV19 and J is TRBJ2-1; TRBD2 agrees at 10 bases. J gave up 4 bases and V 0 bases, and 6 bases lay outside the gene matches. The CDR3 length is 17 residues. Germline CDR1 reads LNHDA; CDR2 reads SQIVND (reference sequence). The CDR3: CASSIDSGGAGYNEQFF. The CDR3 DNA sequence: TGTGCCAGTAGTATAGACAGCGGGGGGGCCGGATACAATGAGCAGTTCTTC.

V and J are TRBV27 and TRBJ2-2; the match to TRBD2 covers 8 bases. CDR1 and CDR2 from the germline V gene are MNHEY and SMNVEV (reference sequence). The CDR3 extends over 15 amino acids. The V segment lost 6 bases and the J segment 2 bases; nucleotides outside the gene matches: 5. Here the CDR3 DNA reads TGTGCCAGCAGCCTCGGGGGGGTAAACACCGGGGAGCTGTTTTTT. Amino acids: CASSLGGVNTGELFF.

The chain recombines TRBV11-3 with TRBJ2-3, with unresolved D. The CDR3 length is 15 residues. The germline V gene encodes CDR1 SGHNT and CDR2 YENEEA. The V gene lost 6 bases and the J gene lost 0 bases, with 13 bases spanning the gap. CDR3 DNA sequence: TGTGCCAGCAGATCCAGGATCTCTAGCACAGATACGCAGTATTTT. Translated: CASRSRISSTDTQYF.

The V call is TRBV6-5, the J call TRBJ2-5; perhaps TRBD1 as D (6 bases). The germline V gene encodes CDR1 MNHEY and CDR2 SVGAGI. V lost 2 bases to trimming and J lost 5 bases, with 12 bases between them. This CDR3 contains 14 residues. In DNA, the CDR3 is TGTGCCAGCAGTTACATGGACAGATCCGAGACCCAGTACTTC. Amino acid sequence: CASSYMDRSETQYF.

This rearrangement joins TRBV7-6 to TRBJ1-6; tentatively, D is TRBD1 (5 bases). V was shortened by 2 bases and J by 8 bases, with 10 bases between the two germline ends. The CDR3 runs 14 residues. The germline gives CDR1 SGHVS, CDR2 FNYEAQ. CDR3 sequence: CASSLSSGHSPLHF. In DNA form, the CDR3 reads TGTGCCAGCAGCTTATCGTCAGGGCATTCACCCCTCCACTTT.

Only a few counts were recorded for this clone. The rearrangement links TRBV9 to TRBJ2-1; the match to TRBD2 covers 7 bases. CDR1 SGDLS and CDR2 YYNGEE come from the germline V gene. CDR3 length: 17 amino acids. Germline trimming cut 0 bases from V and 3 bases from J; bases unmatched to any gene: 9. In DNA, the CDR3 is TGTGCCAGCAGCGTAGCGCTTTCGGCTAGCGGCTACAATGAGCAGTTCTTC. Protein sequence: CASSVALSASGYNEQFF.

This chain uses TRBV9 with TRBJ2-1, with D hard to call. CDR3 length: 16 amino acids. The V end was cut by 0 bases, the J end by 0 bases, with 10 bases between. Per germline, CDR1 SGDLS and CDR2 YYNGEE. The CDR3 reads CASSVARASSYNEQFF. The CDR3 nucleotides are TGTGCCAGCAGCGTAGCCCGAGCTAGCTCCTACAATGAGCAGTTCTTC.

The rearrangement joins TRBV15 to TRBJ1-2; no firm D call. The CDR3 runs to 16 residues. The V end was cut by 0 bases, the J end by 3 bases, with 14 bases between. CDR1 is LNHNV, CDR2 YYDKDF, per germline (reference sequence). The CDR3 DNA reads TGTGCCACCAGCAGAGATCTTGTGGGCAGCCACTATGGCTACACCTTC. Its protein product is CATSRDLVGSHYGYTF.

The gene calls are TRBV5-1 and TRBJ2-7; 7 bases agree with TRBD2. V dropped 0 bases and J dropped 2; count of bases not matched to a gene: 5. CDR1 is SGHRS, CDR2 YFSETQ, per germline. The CDR3 extends over 15 amino acids. The CDR3 protein is CASSLESGGTYEQYF. The CDR3 coding sequence is TGCGCCAGCAGCTTGGAATCGGGGGGTACCTACGAGCAGTACTTC.

This CDR3 is CASSHAGNYEQYF. CDR3 DNA: TGCGCCAGCAGCCACGCCGGGAATTACGAGCAGTACTTC. The V and J genes are TRBV4-1 and TRBJ2-7; D perhaps matches TRBD2 (5 bases). Trimming stripped 3 bases from V and 4 bases from J, with 10 bases between. The CDR3 length is 13 residues. Germline V gives CDR1 MGHRA, CDR2 YSYEKL.

This chain connects TRBV2 to TRBJ1-2; 10 bases map to TRBD1. The V and J ends lost 6 bases and 2 bases, in that order; junction bases with no gene match: 6. This CDR3 is built from 15 residues. Germline lookup yields CDR1 SNHLY and CDR2 FYNNEI. The DNA of the CDR3 is TGTGCCAGCAGGGCCGGACAGGGGGAGAACTATGGCTACACCTTC. Translation: CASRAGQGENYGYTF.

The chain couples TRBV4-1 to TRBJ1-4; 9 bases are shared with TRBD1. Germline V CDR1 and CDR2: MGHRA, YSYEKL. With V trimmed by 1 base and J by 8 bases, 5 bases remained unmatched. CDR3 length: 15 amino acids. The CDR3 DNA is TGCGCCAGCAGCCAAGGCGGGACAGGGCGGGAAAAACTGTTTTTT. This translates into CASSQGGTGREKLFF.

The chain couples TRBV7-3 to TRBJ1-2, with D uncertain. V lost 1 base and J 1 base, leaving 13 bases between the germline ends. The germline V gene has CDR1 SGHTA and CDR2 FQGTGA. The CDR3 is made up of 16 amino acids. The CDR3: CASSLNPVRFNYGYTF. The CDR3 bases are TGTGCCAGCAGCTTAAACCCGGTAAGATTTAACTATGGCTACACCTTC.

The chain links TRBV9 to TRBJ2-1; TRBD1 matches at 8 bases. From germline, CDR1 is SGDLS and CDR2 YYNGEE. This CDR3 spans 17 amino acids. Trimming cost V 6 bases and J 0 bases; bases outside gene matches: 11. CDR3 region: CASTRGQTTSSYNEQFF. The CDR3 coding sequence is TGTGCCAGCACCAGGGGGCAAACGACCAGCTCCTACAATGAGCAGTTCTTC.